The 5 T cell receptor beta chains in this list originate from one sample, sequenced in a study of T cell responses to AZD1222 COVID-19 vaccine. Libraries were prepared by immunoSEQ multiplex PCR; TCRdb keeps only in-frame clonotypes and omits some of them. The table has 25,000 or so clones, around 93% seen once. The sample in question was peripheral blood, obtained 28 days after the second AZD1222 dose. The receptors come from an adult who received the AZD1222 COVID-19 vaccine.

The chain links TRBV7-9 to TRBJ1-6; D is uncertain. Germline loops: CDR1 SEHNR, CDR2 FQNEAQ (reference sequence). CDR3 length: 13 amino acids. The V end lost 1 base, the J end lost 12 bases, and 10 bases lay between the germline ends. Written as DNA, the CDR3 is TGTGCCAGCAGCTTAGAGGAGAGTGTACCCCTCCACTTT. Protein sequence: CASSLEESVPLHF. Filled out from reference TRBV7-9 and TRBJ1-6, the complete variable domain reads DTGVSQNPRHKITKRGQNVTFRCDPISEHNRLYWYRQTLGQGPEFLTYFQNEAQLEKSRLLSDRFSAERPKGSFSTLEIQRTEQGDSAMYLCASSLEESVPLHFGNGTRLTVT.

The gene calls are TRBV12-3 or TRBV12-4 and TRBJ2-3; D is perhaps TRBD2 (6 bases). The CDR3 is 13 amino acids. V was cut by 7 bases and J by 6 bases, with 14 bases left in between. Here the CDR3 DNA reads TGTGCCAGCACCGACGGACTAAGGGATACGCAGTATTTT. Amino acid sequence: CASTDGLRDTQYF.

The CDR3 is CATRGGDGDEKLFF. The CDR3 DNA follows: TGTGCCACCAGGGGAGGGGACGGGGATGAAAAACTGTTTTTT. The chain combines TRBV24-1 with TRBJ1-4; TRBD1 might be the D (5 bases). V gave up 7 bases and J gave up 6 bases, with 14 bases separating them. The CDR3 runs 14 residues. The germline gives CDR1 KGHDR, CDR2 SFDVKD.

The genes are TRBV10-3 and TRBJ2-2; a possible D gene is TRBD1 (7 bases). Germline-derived CDR1 and CDR2 are ENHRY and SYGVKD. V was pared by 6 bases and J by 4 bases, with 15 bases between. The CDR3 spans 15 residues. CDR3 sequence: CAIRDAGQITGELFF. In DNA form, the CDR3 reads TGTGCCATCAGGGACGCGGGACAGATCACCGGGGAGCTGTTTTTT.

This clone has a single count. J is TRBJ1-1 and V is TRBV29-1; no reliable D call. Germline V gene data show CDR1 as SQVTM and CDR2 as ANQGSEA. The CDR3 is made up of 15 amino acids. Deletions cut 1 base from V and 1 base from J, with 13 bases between. This chain's CDR3 is CSVEVLGRTNTEAFF. CDR3 coding DNA: TGCAGCGTTGAAGTACTCGGACGGACGAACACTGAAGCTTTCTTT.